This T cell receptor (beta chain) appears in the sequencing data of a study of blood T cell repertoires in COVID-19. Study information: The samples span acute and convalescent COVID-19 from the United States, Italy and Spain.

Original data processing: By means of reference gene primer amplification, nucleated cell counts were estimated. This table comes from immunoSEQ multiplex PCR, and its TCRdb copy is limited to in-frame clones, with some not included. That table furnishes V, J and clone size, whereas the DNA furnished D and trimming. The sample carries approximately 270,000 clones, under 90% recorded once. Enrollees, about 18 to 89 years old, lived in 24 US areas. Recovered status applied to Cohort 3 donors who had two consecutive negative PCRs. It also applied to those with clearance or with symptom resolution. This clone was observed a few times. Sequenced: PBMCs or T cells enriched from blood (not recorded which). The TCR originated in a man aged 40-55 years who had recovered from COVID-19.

CDR3 amino acids: CASSQEGAGLAEETQYF. The CDR3 region has the DNA TGCGCCAGCAGCCAAGAGGGCGCCGGACTAGCGGAAGAGACCCAGTACTTC. The chain is built from TRBV4-1 and TRBJ2-5; 10 nucleotides line up with TRBD2. Germline-derived CDR1 and CDR2 are MGHRA and YSYEKL. The V and J ends lost 0 bases and 3 bases, in that order; junction bases with no gene match: 7. This CDR3 comprises 17 residues.